This TCR beta chain was recorded in a study of blood T cell repertoires in COVID-19 (dated by TCRdb to about 2020). The study in broad terms: Samples from collaborators originated in the United States, Italy and Spain and spanned both the acute and convalescent phases of COVID-19. The prospective study material was composed of cDNA or gDNA derived from T cells, B-cell-depleted T cells, or PBMCs. The dataset comprised deeply sampled blood TCRbeta repertoires from subjects exposed to, actively infected with, or recovered from COVID-19. The repertoires were made available in a free public database intended to serve as a resource for research on the immune response to SARS-CoV-2. The samples were drawn from the first 160 participants of the ongoing ImmuneRACE study and from 950 to 1,500 subjects provided by 6 global collaborators. Sample metadata almost always included a de-identified subject ID, COVID-19 status, age in years and sex. Where available, HLA class I and class II types were taken from metadata supplied by the sample provider and were not determined by assay-based typing.

The immunoSEQ Assay, a bias-controlled multiplex PCR, was used to amplify TCRbeta CDR3 regions from genomic DNA. The paper's data handling went like this. The number of nucleated cells in each sample was estimated by amplification of reference gene primers within the assay. Sequence reads were collapsed and filtered to measure the absolute abundance of every unique TCRbeta CDR3 rearrangement. Productive Simpson clonality was computed per sample as the square root of Simpson's diversity index over productive rearrangements. Not all clones reach the TCRdb copy of this immuneACCESS table, which keeps in-frame sequences only. Checked studies attribute under half of the gap to unresolved V genes and leave the rest unexplained. The V and J calls and the clone size are those of that table, but D and trimming were determined from the DNA. The sample has roughly 300,000 clones on record, roughly 91% of them singletons. The ten top clones hold approximately 2% of the sample.

One collaborating source in Seattle enrolled patients during active infection and followed them longitudinally through the course of disease. Collaborating institutions collected whole blood in K2EDTA tubes following their own protocols. For TCRbeta analysis, collaborators shipped samples in one of three forms: frozen whole blood, isolated PBMCs, or DNA extracted from either of those sample types. Paper-wide results and their limitations: The quantity of clinical and demographic metadata differed by source and by participant and was supplied without curation.

On this clone itself: No cognate antigen has been identified for it. No base quality information exists; no much larger clone differs at one position.

The germline V end is reduced by 6 bases and the J end by 7 bases; junction bases left unmatched: 6. CDR1 and CDR2 (MRHNA, SNTAGT) derive from the germline V gene. The CDR3 has 14 amino acids, counting the end cysteine and phenylalanine. The sequence is cut down to CDR3 DNA, 42 bases in frame from base 1. This receptor chain uses TRBV6-4 and TRBJ2-1, with 10 middle bases fitting TRBD2. The TCR was taken from a woman in her 30s with COVID-19, enrolled during active disease. The sequenced material came from peripheral blood. Read as DNA, the sequence is TGTGCCAGCAGCCCGGGACTAGCGATGAATGAGCAGTTCTTC. This sequence encodes CASSPGLAMNEQFF.